This T cell receptor (beta chain) was retrieved from a study of blood T cell repertoires in COVID-19. This CDR3 has 14 residues. V shed 7 bases and J shed 4 bases, with 17 bases lying between them. The germline V gene encodes CDR1 MNHEY and CDR2 SVGAGI. Assay used: immunoSEQ multiplex PCR; TCRdb lists only in-frame clones, some missing. The profile shows a few hundred thousand clones, roughly nine tenths of them singletons. The TCR was taken from a woman aged 18-29 years who had recovered from COVID-19. Sequencing input: PBMCs or T cells enriched from blood (not recorded which). V and J are TRBV6-5 and TRBJ2-7; a weak D match, TRBD2 (7 bases). The CDR3: CASTQGREWYEQYF. In nucleotides, the CDR3 is TGTGCCAGCACCCAGGGGAGGGAATGGTACGAGCAGTACTTC.